These 21 T cell receptor beta chains came from one sample sequenced in a study of T cell repertoires in cytomegalovirus infection. One entry per CDR3 protein, called by TCRdb with MiXCR from the reads. Found here are around 570,000 distinct CDR3 sequences, 40% of them singletons; the top ten hold about 46%. Their antigens remain unidentified. Sequenced here: cultured PBMCs, sampled from culture after CMV antigen stimulation. These receptors were taken from a human donor in good health (CMV status not recorded). Some clones in this sample may be carry-over from other donors' samples.

V and J are TRBV20-1 and TRBJ2-1; 13 nucleotides line up with TRBD2. The junction had 6 bases not matched to a gene; V was cut back by 6 bases and J by 7 bases. The CDR3 consists of 14 residues. The germline V gene has CDR1 DFQATT and CDR2 SNEGSKA (reference sequence). The CDR3, as DNA: TGCAGTGCCACGACGGGACTAGCGGGGAATGAGCAGTTCTTC. It encodes CSATTGLAGNEQFF.

This clonotype was detected only once. This chain joins TRBV2 and TRBJ2-3; TRBD2 agrees at 7 bases. CDR3 size: 13 residues. V was pared by 10 bases and J by 1 base, with 5 bases of the junction left unmatched. CDR1 and CDR2 from the germline V gene are SNHLY and FYNNEI. CDR3 region: CATGGWRTDTQYF. DNA for the CDR3: TGTGCCACCGGGGGGTGGCGCACAGATACGCAGTATTTT.

This chain joins TRBV18 and TRBJ1-5, with D unresolved. The CDR3 loop spans 15 amino acids. Germline V gives CDR1 KGHSH, CDR2 LQKENI. Trimming stripped 1 base from V and 0 bases from J, with 7 bases between. CDR3 loop: CASSPQEYSNQPQHF. Here the CDR3 DNA reads TGTGCCAGCTCACCACAGGAGTATAGCAATCAGCCCCAGCATTTT.

This clonotype came up a few times. The chain uses TRBV12-3 or TRBV12-4 and TRBJ2-2; D is unresolved. The CDR3 length is 13 residues. V was pared by 3 bases and J by 5 bases, with 7 bases between. CDR3 in amino acids: CASSFGQTGELFF. CDR3 nucleotides: TGTGCCAGCAGTTTTGGTCAGACCGGGGAGCTGTTTTTT.

The chain is built from TRBV3-1 and TRBJ2-3; D is possibly TRBD2 (6 bases). The V end was cut by 3 bases, the J end by 14 bases, with 18 bases between. Germline loops: CDR1 LGHDT, CDR2 YNNKEL (reference sequence). This CDR3 has 13 residues. Here the CDR3 DNA reads TGTGCCAGCAGCCAGGGGACTTCCCCTAGTGGGTATTTT. This translates into CASSQGTSPSGYF.

V gene TRBV19 combines with J gene TRBJ2-1; possibly TRBD2 for D (6 bases). The CDR3 extends over 16 amino acids. Germline CDR1 reads LNHDA; CDR2 reads SQIVND (reference sequence). Trimming removed 3 bases from V and 0 bases from J, with 12 bases in between. CDR3 loop: CASSILAGSSYNEQFF. In DNA form, the CDR3 reads TGTGCCAGTAGTATTTTGGCGGGGAGCTCCTACAATGAGCAGTTCTTC.

A few counts support this clonotype. V is TRBV7-9 and J is TRBJ2-7, with 8 positions matching TRBD1. The length of the CDR3 is 16 residues. V shed 5 bases and J 1 base; nucleotides not matched to a gene: 10. Germline V gene data show CDR1 as SEHNR and CDR2 as FQNEAQ (reference sequence). This CDR3 reads CASSTPDRGGSYEQYF. The CDR3 bases are TGTGCCAGCAGCACCCCAGACAGGGGAGGTTCCTACGAGCAGTACTTC.

V is TRBV7-2 and J is TRBJ2-2; 8 nucleotides line up with TRBD1. The germline V gene encodes CDR1 SGHTA and CDR2 FQGNSA. This CDR3 has 15 residues. Losses at the gene ends were 0 bases for V and 6 bases for J; bases not matched to a gene: 3. CDR3 sequence (DNA): TGTGCCAGCAGCTTAGCAAGACAGGGGTCCGGGGAGCTGTTTTTT. As protein: CASSLARQGSGELFF.

The chain combines TRBV29-1 with TRBJ2-7; 11 bases match TRBD2. CDR1 and CDR2 (germline): SQVTM, ANQGSEA. The V and J ends lost 7 bases and 7 bases, in that order; junction bases with no gene match: 9. This CDR3 region has 13 residues. In DNA, the CDR3 is TGCAGCGCTAGCGGGAGGCTCTCGGAGGAGCAGTACTTC. Its protein product is CSASGRLSEEQYF.

This clonotype came up a few times. The J gene is TRBJ2-2, the V gene TRBV19, with D perhaps TRBD2 (6 bases). The CDR3 sequence is 15 residues long. Per the germline V gene, CDR1 is LNHDA and CDR2 is SQIVND (reference sequence). Trimming cost V 8 bases and J 5 bases, with 18 bases left between them. The CDR3 DNA reads as TGTGCCAGTCAAGTCGGGGGAATTTTAACCGGGGAGCTGTTTTTT. Residues: CASQVGGILTGELFF.

This clonotype has a handful of counts. The V and J genes are TRBV12-3 or TRBV12-4 and TRBJ2-3; TRBD1 or TRBD2 may be the D gene (6 bases each). The CDR3 loop spans 13 amino acids. The V gene lost 5 bases and the J gene lost 4 bases, with 10 bases spanning the gap. This CDR3 reads CASSPRGPDTQYF. CDR3 DNA sequence: TGTGCCAGCAGTCCCCGGGGGCCAGATACGCAGTATTTT.

This clonotype was counted a few times. J is TRBJ2-7 and V is TRBV12-5; 7 positions match TRBD1. Germline-derived CDR1 and CDR2 are LGHNT and FRNRAP. V was clipped by 3 bases and J by 2 bases; unmatched bases: 4. The CDR3 runs 14 residues. The CDR3 loop reads CASGFRGKTYEQYF. CDR3 nucleotides: TGTGCTAGTGGTTTCAGGGGGAAAACCTACGAGCAGTACTTC.

This clonotype was seen a handful of times. The chain couples TRBV7-2 to TRBJ2-5; TRBD2 matches 8 bases. The V gene's germline CDR1 is SGHTA and CDR2 FQGNSA. V shed 5 bases and J 2 bases; nucleotides not matched to a gene: 7. CDR3 length: 15 amino acids. CDR3 nucleotide sequence: TGTGCCAGCAGCGCCCAGGGCGGGGGGCAAGAGACCCAGTACTTC. Protein: CASSAQGGGQETQYF.

This clonotype was picked up a small number of times. The chain combines TRBV11-2 with TRBJ2-2, with 7 bases that match TRBD1. Per the germline V gene, CDR1 is SGHAT and CDR2 is FQNNGV. V lost 5 bases to trimming and J lost 2 bases; unmatched junction nucleotides: 8. This CDR3 has 16 amino acids. CDR3 DNA sequence: TGTGCCAGCAGCCCAATTTACAGGGGTAACACCGGGGAGCTGTTTTTT. This encodes CASSPIYRGNTGELFF.

This chain links TRBV6-2 or TRBV6-3 with TRBJ2-1; D is ambiguous. Per germline, CDR1 MNHEY and CDR2 SVGEGT. The CDR3 consists of 18 residues. With 4 bases removed from V and 3 bases from J, the gap between germline ends came to 22 bases. This CDR3 is CASSFLTSDRRYYNEQFF. CDR3 in DNA: TGTGCCAGCAGTTTTCTTACCTCGGACCGAAGGTACTACAATGAGCAGTTCTTC.

The chain links TRBV19 to TRBJ1-5; D perhaps matches TRBD1 (5 bases). Per germline, CDR1 LNHDA and CDR2 SQIVND (reference sequence). Trimming left V 8 bases short and J 8 bases short, with 10 bases between. The CDR3 has 11 residues. The chain's CDR3 is CASGQWKPQHF. CDR3 DNA sequence: TGTGCCAGTGGACAATGGAAGCCCCAGCATTTT.

This clonotype was counted ten times or more. This chain uses TRBV7-2 with TRBJ1-1; D unclear. The CDR3 runs 15 residues. V dropped 5 bases and J dropped 3 bases, with 16 bases sitting between them. CDR1 is SGHTA and CDR2 is FQGNSA in the germline V gene. The CDR3 DNA sequence: TGTGCCAGCAGCCCTGTGGGGTTAGGCGACACTGAAGCTTTCTTT. Amino acid sequence: CASSPVGLGDTEAFF.

Many counts were recorded for this clonotype. V is TRBV7-2 and J is TRBJ1-6; D ambiguous. Per germline, CDR1 SGHTA and CDR2 FQGNSA. V shed 2 bases and J shed 10 bases, with 15 bases lying between them. The CDR3 is made up of 15 amino acids. CDR3 in amino acids: CASSLRPTVGSPLHF. The CDR3 DNA follows: TGTGCCAGCAGCTTAAGACCTACAGTGGGATCACCCCTCCACTTT.

The rearrangement joins TRBV27 to TRBJ1-3; D is unresolved. Trimming stripped 5 bases from V and 2 bases from J, with 16 bases between. Germline loops: CDR1 MNHEY, CDR2 SMNVEV (reference sequence). The CDR3 covers 16 residues. CDR3 amino acids: CASSPAAVAAGNTIYF. In DNA, the CDR3 is TGTGCCAGCAGTCCCGCCGCGGTTGCTGCTGGAAACACCATATATTTT.

This chain connects TRBV20-1 to TRBJ2-7; a weak D match, TRBD1 (6 bases). Germline-derived CDR1 and CDR2 are DFQATT and SNEGSKA (reference sequence). The CDR3 is 14 residues long. V lost 7 bases, J lost 0 bases, and 16 bases lay in between. This chain's CDR3 is CSGKRDTNSYEQYF. CDR3 nucleotide sequence: TGCAGTGGTAAACGGGACACGAACTCCTACGAGCAGTACTTC.

A few counts support this clonotype. The rearrangement joins TRBV7-2 to TRBJ2-2; D is unclear. Germline CDR1 and CDR2: SGHTA and FQGNSA. V lost 0 bases and J lost 3, with 14 bases in between. The CDR3 has 17 residues. Here the CDR3 DNA reads TGTGCCAGCAGCTTAGCGGGCAGACCCGAGGACACCGGGGAGCTGTTTTTT. Its protein product is CASSLAGRPEDTGELFF.